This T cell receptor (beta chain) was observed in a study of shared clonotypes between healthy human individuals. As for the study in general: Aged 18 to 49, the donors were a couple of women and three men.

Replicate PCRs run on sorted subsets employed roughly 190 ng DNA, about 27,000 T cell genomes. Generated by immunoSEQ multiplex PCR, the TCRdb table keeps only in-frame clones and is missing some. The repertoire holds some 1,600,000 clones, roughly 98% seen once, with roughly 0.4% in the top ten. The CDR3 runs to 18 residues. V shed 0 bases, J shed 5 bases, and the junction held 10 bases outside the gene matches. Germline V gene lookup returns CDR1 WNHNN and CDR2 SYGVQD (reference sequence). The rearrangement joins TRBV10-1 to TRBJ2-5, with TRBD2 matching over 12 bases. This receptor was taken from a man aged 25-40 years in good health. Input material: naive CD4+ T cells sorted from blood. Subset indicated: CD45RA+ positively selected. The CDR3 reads CASSESKGLAGGGETQYF. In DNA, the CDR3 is TGCGCCAGCAGTGAGTCTAAGGGACTAGCGGGCGGCGGGGAGACCCAGTACTTC.